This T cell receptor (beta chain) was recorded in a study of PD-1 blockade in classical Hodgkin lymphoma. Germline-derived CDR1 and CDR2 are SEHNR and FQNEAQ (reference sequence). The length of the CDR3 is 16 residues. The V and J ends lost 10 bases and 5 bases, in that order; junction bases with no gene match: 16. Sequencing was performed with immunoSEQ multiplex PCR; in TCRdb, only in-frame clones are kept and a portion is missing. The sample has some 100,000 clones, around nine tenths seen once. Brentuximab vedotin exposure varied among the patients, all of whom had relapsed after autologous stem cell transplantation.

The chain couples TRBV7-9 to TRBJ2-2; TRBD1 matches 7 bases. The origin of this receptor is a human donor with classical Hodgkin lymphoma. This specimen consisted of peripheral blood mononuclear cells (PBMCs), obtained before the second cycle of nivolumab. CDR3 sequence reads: CATVGPRQGDTGELFF. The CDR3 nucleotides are TGTGCCACCGTAGGGCCCCGGCAGGGGGATACCGGGGAGCTGTTTTTT. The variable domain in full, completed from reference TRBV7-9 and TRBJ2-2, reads DTGVSQNPRHKITKRGQNVTFRCDPISEHNRLYWYRQTLGQGPEFLTYFQNEAQLEKSRLLSDRFSAERPKGSFSTLEIQRTEQGDSAMYLCATVGPRQGDTGELFFGEGSRLTVL.